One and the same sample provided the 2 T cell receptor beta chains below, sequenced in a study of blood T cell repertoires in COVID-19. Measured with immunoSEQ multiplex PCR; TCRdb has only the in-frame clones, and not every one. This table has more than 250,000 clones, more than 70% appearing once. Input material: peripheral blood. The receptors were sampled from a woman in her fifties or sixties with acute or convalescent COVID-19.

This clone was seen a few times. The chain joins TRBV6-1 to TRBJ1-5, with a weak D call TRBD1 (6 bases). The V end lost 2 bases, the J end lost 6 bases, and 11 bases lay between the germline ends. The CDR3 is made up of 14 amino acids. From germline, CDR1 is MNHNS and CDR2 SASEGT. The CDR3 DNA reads TGTGCCAGCAGTGAAAGGCGGGGGCCTCAGCCCCAGCATTTT. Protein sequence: CASSERRGPQPQHF.

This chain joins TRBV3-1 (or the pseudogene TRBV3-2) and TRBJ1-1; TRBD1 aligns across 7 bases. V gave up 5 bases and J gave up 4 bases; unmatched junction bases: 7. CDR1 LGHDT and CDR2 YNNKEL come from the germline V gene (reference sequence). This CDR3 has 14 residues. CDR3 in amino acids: CASSSGGKGTEAFF. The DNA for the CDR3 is TGTGCCAGCAGCTCAGGGGGGAAGGGCACTGAAGCTTTCTTT.